These 11 T cell receptor beta chains originate from one sample sequenced in a study of blood T cell repertoires in COVID-19. The protocol was immunoSEQ multiplex PCR, while the TCRdb copy is restricted to in-frame clones and leaves out a portion. The sample consists of some 59,000 clones, 80% to 90% of them appearing once. The sample was peripheral blood. These receptors were obtained from an older woman with acute or convalescent COVID-19.

V and J are TRBV5-1 and TRBJ1-4, with a possible D match to TRBD1 (6 bases). The CDR3 covers 14 residues. Germline V gives CDR1 SGHRS, CDR2 YFSETQ. The V end lost 1 base, the J end lost 8 bases, and 12 bases lay between the germline ends. The DNA for the CDR3 is TGCGCCAGCAGCTTGTTAGGGGGGGAAGAAAAACTGTTTTTT. The encoded protein is CASSLLGGEEKLFF.

By frequency in the sample, this clone is medium-sized. The V call is TRBV27, the J call TRBJ2-3, with D possibly TRBD1 on 6 matching bases. The CDR3 extends over 17 amino acids. Trimming took off 1 base at V and 0 bases at J, with 14 bases between the two ends. CDR1 MNHEY and CDR2 SMNVEV come from the germline V gene (reference sequence). Here the CDR3 DNA reads TGTGCCAGCAGTTTATTAGGGGGATGGCGTAGCACAGATACGCAGTATTTT. Translation gives CASSLLGGWRSTDTQYF.

This clone appeared a single time. The rearrangement links TRBV28 to TRBJ1-5; the D is unclear. Trimming cost V 8 bases and J 4 bases, with 9 bases left between them. Germline values: CDR1 MDHEN, CDR2 SYDVKM. The CDR3 length is 12 residues. The CDR3 sequence: CASWALNQPQHF. CDR3 DNA: TGTGCCAGCTGGGCCCTAAATCAGCCCCAGCATTTT.

The chain is built from TRBV30 and TRBJ1-2, with 8 bases aligning to TRBD1. The CDR3 is 13 residues long. Germline CDR1 and CDR2: GTSNPN and SVGIG (reference sequence). With 5 bases clipped from V and 7 bases from J, the junction kept 9 bases outside the gene matches. This chain's CDR3 is CAWLFRGPSGYTF. DNA for the CDR3: TGTGCCTGGTTATTCAGGGGGCCGAGTGGCTACACCTTC.

The J gene is TRBJ2-7, the V gene TRBV6-6; D perhaps matches TRBD2 (6 bases). Germline V gene sequence: CDR1 MNHNY, CDR2 SVGAGI (reference sequence). V gave up 5 bases and J gave up 1 base, with 18 bases separating them. This CDR3 is built from 16 residues. The CDR3 is CASSKSGESGSYEQYF. The CDR3 nucleotides are TGTGCCAGCAGTAAATCGGGGGAGTCGGGGTCCTACGAGCAGTACTTC.

The rearrangement joins TRBV7-9 to TRBJ2-3; 11 bases are a match to TRBD2. Looked up from germline, CDR1 is SEHNR and CDR2 is FQNEAQ (reference sequence). V lost 5 bases and J lost 2; bases outside the gene matches: 9. The length of the CDR3 is 17 residues. CDR3 protein: CASSELAGGPNTDTQYF. The CDR3 bases are TGTGCCAGCAGCGAGCTAGCGGGGGGTCCTAACACAGATACGCAGTATTTT.

This rearrangement joins TRBV29-1 to TRBJ2-7, with D possibly being TRBD1 (7 bases). V shed 6 bases and J shed 6 bases, with 21 bases lying between them. Per germline, CDR1 SQVTM and CDR2 ANQGSEA. CDR3 size: 14 residues. The DNA of the CDR3 is TGCAGCGTCTCTAGACAGGGACTCTTGGGCGAGCAGTACTTC. Protein product: CSVSRQGLLGEQYF.

This clone was recorded once. The chain employs TRBV27 and TRBJ2-4; a weak D match, TRBD2 (5 bases). Germline values: CDR1 MNHEY, CDR2 SMNVEV (reference sequence). V dropped 0 bases and J dropped 9 bases, with 9 bases sitting between them. This CDR3 region has 13 residues. The CDR3 here is CASSLSGESIQYF. Here the CDR3 DNA reads TGTGCCAGCAGTTTATCCGGGGAGAGCATTCAGTACTTC.

The V call is TRBV4-2, the J call TRBJ1-5; TRBD1 aligns across 8 bases. Germline CDR1 and CDR2: LGHNA and YNFKEQ. V lost 6 bases, J lost 9 bases, and 7 bases stayed unmatched. This CDR3 contains 13 residues. The CDR3 DNA reads as TGTGCCAGCAGTCAGGATACAGGGGGGCCCCAGCATTTT. It codes for CASSQDTGGPQHF.

The rearrangement uses TRBV29-1 and TRBJ2-2; tentatively, D is TRBD2 (6 bases). The CDR3 length is 15 residues. Germline V lookup: CDR1 SQVTM, CDR2 ANQGSEA. V was trimmed by 6 bases and J by 1 base, leaving 15 bases between them. The CDR3 nucleotides read TGCAGCGTGTCGGGGGAAGCGGGGAACACCGGGGAGCTGTTTTTT. Its protein is CSVSGEAGNTGELFF.

This clone was counted a few times. The gene calls are TRBV9 and TRBJ2-2; 7 bases align to TRBD1. From germline, CDR1 is SGDLS and CDR2 YYNGEE. The trim removed 3 bases at V and 4 bases at J, leaving 0 bases unmatched. This CDR3 comprises 13 residues. CDR3 nucleotides: TGTGCCAGCAGCGGACAGGGCACCGGGGAGCTGTTTTTT. Its protein is CASSGQGTGELFF.